This T cell receptor (beta chain) was sequenced during a study of cytomegalovirus exposure and HLA in healthy donors. Study-wide background: The 90 to 150 validation repertoires were produced on the same platform as the 720 or so repertoires of the first cohort. This was reported in a later analysis.

The ends were cut back, 2 bases at V and 8 bases at J, with 16 bases in the middle. CDR3 length: 15 residues. Looked up from germline, CDR1 is SGHTA and CDR2 is FQGNSA. This clone occurred a few times. Its antigen is undetermined. TCRdb keeps only in-frame clones here, not all; method: immunoSEQ multiplex PCR. The repertoire consists of 150,000 to 200,000 clones, with around 85% occurring once and the leading ten covering more than 15%. General study findings and limits: The listing of 150 to 200 TCR beta chains classed them as cytomegalovirus-associated. Usually a TCR sequence was rare, but some public TCRs were found in many donors. Three chains linked to CMV were shown in vitro to be specific for CMV antigens.

Sequencing was done on a sample of PBMCs. The receptor comes from a man in his late teens or twenties in good health and CMV-seropositive. V usage is TRBV7-2 and J usage is TRBJ2-1, with a possible D match to TRBD2 (6 bases). CDR3 nucleotides: TGTGCCAGCAGCTTAAGGAGCGGGCCTAGGGATGAGCAGTTCTTC. As protein: CASSLRSGPRDEQFF.